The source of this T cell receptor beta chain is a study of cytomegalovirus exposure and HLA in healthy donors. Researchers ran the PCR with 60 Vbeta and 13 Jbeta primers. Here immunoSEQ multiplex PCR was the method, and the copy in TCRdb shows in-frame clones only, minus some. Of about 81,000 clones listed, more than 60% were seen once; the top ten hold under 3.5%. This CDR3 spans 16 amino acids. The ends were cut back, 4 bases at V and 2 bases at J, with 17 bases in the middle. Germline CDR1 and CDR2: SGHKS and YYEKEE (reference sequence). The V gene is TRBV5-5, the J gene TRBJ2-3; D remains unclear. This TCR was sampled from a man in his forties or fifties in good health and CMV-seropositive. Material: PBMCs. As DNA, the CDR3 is TGTGCCAGCAGCACCTTCCTATCGAGAAACACAGATACGCAGTATTTT. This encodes CASSTFLSRNTDTQYF. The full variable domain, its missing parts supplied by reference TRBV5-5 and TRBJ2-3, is DAGVTQSPTHLIKTRGQQVTLRCSPISGHKSVSWYQQVLGQGPQFIFQYYEKEERGRGNFPDRFSARQFPNYSSELNVNALLLGDSALYLCASSTFLSRNTDTQYFGPGTRLTVL.